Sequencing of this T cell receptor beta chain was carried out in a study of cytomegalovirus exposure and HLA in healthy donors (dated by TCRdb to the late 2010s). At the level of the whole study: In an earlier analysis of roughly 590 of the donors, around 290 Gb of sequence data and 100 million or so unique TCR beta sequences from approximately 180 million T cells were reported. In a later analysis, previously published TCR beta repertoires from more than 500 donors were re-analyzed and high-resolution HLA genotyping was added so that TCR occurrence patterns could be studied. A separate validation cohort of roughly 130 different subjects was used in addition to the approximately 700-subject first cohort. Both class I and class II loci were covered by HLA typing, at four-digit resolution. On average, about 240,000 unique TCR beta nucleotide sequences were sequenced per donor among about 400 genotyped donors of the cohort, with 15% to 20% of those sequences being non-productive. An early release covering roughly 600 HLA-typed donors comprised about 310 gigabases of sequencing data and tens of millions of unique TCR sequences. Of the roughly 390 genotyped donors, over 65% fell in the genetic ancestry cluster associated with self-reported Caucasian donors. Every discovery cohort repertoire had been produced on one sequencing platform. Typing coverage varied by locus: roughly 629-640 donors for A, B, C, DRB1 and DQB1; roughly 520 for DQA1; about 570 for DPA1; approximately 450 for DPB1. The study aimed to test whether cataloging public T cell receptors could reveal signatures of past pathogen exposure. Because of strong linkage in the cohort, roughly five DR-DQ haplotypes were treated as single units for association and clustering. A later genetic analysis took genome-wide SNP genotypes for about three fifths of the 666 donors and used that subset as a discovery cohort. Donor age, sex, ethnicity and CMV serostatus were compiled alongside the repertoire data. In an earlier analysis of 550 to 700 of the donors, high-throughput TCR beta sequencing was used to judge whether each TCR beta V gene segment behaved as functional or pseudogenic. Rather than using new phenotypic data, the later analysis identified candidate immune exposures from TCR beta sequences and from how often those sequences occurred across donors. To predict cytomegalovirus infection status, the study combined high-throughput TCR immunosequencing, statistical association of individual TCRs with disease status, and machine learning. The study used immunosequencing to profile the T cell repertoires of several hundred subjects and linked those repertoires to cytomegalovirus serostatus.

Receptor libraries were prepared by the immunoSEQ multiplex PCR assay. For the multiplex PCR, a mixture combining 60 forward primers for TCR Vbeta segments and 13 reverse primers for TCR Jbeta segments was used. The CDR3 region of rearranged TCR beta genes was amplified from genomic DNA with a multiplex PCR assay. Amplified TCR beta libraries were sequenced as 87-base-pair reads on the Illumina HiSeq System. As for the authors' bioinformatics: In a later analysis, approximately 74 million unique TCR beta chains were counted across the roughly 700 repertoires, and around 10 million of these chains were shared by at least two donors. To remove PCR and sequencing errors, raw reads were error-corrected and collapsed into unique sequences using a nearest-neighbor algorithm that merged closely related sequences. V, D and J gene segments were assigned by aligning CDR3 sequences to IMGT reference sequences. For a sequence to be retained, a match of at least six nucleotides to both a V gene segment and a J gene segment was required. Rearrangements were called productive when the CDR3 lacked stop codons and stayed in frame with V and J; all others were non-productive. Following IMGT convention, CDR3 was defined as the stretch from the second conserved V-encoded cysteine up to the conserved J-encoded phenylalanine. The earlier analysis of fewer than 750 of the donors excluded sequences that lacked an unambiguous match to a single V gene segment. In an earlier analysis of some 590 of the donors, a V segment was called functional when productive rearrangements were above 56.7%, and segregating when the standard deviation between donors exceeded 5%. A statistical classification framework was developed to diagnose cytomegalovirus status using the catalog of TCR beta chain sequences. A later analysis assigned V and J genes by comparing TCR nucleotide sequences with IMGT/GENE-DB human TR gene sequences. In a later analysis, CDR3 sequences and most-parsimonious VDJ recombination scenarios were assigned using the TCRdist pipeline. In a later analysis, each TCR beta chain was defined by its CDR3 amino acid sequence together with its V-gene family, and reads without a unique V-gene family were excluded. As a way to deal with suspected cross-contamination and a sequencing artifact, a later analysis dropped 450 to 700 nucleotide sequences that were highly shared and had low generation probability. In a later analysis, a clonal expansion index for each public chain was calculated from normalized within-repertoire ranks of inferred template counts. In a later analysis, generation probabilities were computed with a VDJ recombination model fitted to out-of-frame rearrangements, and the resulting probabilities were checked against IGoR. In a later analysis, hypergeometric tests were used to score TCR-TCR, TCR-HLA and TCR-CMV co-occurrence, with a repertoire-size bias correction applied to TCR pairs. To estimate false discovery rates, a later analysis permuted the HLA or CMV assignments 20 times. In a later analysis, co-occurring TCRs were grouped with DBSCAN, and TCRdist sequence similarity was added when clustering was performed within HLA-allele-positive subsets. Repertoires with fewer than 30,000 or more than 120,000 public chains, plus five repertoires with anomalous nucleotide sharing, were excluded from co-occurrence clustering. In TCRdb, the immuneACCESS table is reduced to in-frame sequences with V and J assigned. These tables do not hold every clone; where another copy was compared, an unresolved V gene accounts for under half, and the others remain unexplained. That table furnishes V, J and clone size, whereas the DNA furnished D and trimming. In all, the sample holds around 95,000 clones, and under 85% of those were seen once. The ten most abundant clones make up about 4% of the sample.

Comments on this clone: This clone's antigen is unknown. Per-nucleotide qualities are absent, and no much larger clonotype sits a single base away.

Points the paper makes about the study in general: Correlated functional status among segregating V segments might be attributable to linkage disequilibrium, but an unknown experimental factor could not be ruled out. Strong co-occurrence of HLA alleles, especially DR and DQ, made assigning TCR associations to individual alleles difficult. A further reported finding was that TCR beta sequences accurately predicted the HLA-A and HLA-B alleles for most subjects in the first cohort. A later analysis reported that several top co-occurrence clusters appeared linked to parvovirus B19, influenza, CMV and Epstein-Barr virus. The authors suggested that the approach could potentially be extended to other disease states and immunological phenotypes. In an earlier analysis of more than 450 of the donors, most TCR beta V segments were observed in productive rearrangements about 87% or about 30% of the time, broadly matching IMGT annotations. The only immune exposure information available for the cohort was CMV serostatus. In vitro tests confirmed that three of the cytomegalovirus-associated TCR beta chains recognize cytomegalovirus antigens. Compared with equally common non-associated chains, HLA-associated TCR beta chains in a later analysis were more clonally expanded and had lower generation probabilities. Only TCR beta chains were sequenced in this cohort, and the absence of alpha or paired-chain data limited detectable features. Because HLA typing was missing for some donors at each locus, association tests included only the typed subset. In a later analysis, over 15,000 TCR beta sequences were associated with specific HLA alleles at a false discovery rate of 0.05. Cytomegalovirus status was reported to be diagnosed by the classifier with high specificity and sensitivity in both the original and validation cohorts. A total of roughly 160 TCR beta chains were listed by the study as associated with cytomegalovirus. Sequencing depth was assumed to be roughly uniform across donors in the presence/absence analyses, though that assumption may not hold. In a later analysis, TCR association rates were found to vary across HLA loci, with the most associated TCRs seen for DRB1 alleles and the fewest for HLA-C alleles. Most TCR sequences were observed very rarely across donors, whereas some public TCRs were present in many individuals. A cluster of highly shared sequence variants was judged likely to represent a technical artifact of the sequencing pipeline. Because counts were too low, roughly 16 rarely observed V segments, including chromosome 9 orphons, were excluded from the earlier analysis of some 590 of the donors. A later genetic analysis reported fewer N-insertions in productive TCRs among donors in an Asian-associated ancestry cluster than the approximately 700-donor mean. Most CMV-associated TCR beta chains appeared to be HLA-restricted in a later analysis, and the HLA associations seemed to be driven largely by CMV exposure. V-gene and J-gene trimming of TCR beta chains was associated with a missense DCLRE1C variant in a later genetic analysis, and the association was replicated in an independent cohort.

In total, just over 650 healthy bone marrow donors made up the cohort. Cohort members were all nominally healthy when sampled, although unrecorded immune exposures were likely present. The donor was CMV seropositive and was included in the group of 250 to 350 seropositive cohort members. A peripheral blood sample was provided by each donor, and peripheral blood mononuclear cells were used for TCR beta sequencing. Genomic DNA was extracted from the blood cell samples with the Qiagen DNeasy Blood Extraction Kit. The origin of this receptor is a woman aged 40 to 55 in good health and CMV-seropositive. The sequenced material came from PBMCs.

Here the CDR3 is given as CASSGDIIGDYGYTF. The DNA is as follows: TGTGCCAGCAGCGGGGACATTATCGGAGACTATGGCTACACCTTC. The rearrangement combines TRBV11-3 with TRBJ1-2; a tentative D call is TRBD1 (6 bases match). The CDR3 holds 15 amino acids from the cysteine to the phenylalanine. Only the CDR3 portion is preserved as DNA: 45 bases, with reading frame beginning at the first base. For CDR1 and CDR2, the germline V gene lists SGHNT and YENEEA. Trimming removed 5 bases from V and 3 bases from J, leaving 16 bases between the germline ends.